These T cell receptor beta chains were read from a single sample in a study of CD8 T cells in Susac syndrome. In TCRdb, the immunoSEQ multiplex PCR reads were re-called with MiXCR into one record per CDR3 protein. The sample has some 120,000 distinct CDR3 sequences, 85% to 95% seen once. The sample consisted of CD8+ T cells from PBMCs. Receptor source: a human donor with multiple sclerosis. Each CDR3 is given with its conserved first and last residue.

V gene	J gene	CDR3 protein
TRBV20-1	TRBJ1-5	CTRAPSNQPQHF
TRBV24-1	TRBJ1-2	CATSDLGLSYGYTF
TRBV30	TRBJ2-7	CAWMGQSYEQYF
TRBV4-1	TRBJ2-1	CASKGVGPYNEQFF
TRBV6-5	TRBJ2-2	CASSSIWRENTGELFF
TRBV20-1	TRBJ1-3	CSARDRHSGNTIYF
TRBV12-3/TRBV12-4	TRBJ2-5	CASSPGQVGTQYF
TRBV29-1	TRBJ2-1	CSVGGLAGDNEQFF
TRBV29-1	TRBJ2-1	CSVGTFEYNEQFF
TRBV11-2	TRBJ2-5	CASSPRVYQRETQYF
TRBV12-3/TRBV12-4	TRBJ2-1	CASSYGTGRNEQFF
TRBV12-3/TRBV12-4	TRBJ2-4	CASGGQGTKNIQYF
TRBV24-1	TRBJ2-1	CATSQGRLNEQFF
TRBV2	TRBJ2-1	CASAGLNNEQFF
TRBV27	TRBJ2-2	CASSFSGTGELFF
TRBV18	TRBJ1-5	CASSPGSGQGRNQPQHF
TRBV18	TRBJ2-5	CASSPTGGKETQYF
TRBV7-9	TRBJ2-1	CASSSGTNNEQFF
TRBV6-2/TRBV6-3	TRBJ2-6	CASSYSTGFEGGAGVGANVLTF
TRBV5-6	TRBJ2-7	CASSSGGGYEQYF
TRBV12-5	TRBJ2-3	CASALGDRTDTQYF
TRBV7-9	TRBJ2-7	CASSFRDYTYEQYF
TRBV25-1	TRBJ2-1	CASSDIGTTTEQFF
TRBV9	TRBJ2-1	CASSVEGQTYNEQFF
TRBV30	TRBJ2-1	CAWSAVGSAYNEQFF
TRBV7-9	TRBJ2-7	CASSVSYPGQGSYEQYF
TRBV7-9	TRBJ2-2	CASSPMGSGELFF
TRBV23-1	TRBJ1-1	CASSQSGTNTEAFF
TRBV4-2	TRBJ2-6	CASSPRGGANVLTF
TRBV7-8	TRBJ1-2	CASSSPGDVYGYTF
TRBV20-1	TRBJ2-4	CSAFAVGFKYF
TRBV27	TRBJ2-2	CASSLGRTMTGELFF
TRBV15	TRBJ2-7	CATSRPFSAGGTYEQYF
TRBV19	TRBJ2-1	CASSIGGVDEQFF
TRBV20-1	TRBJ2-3	CSADQGPTADTQYF
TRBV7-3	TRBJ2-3	CASSPGLAGLIAGPDTQYF
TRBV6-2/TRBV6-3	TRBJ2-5	CASSYSAGVETQYF
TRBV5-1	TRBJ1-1	CASSLVNLNTEAFF
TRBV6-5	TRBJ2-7	CASSYAPGQGHEQYF
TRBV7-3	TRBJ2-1	CASSLSNPASSYNEQFF
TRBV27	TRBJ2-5	CASSPLLAGGPGPGETQYF
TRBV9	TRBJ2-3	CASSVLATTDTQYF
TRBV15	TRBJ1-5	CATSRDRGSSNQPQHF
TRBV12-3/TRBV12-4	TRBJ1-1	CASSPTLGGTEAFF
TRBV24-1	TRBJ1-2	CATSDSTGPHGYTF
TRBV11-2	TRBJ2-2	CASSLRTGQTGELFF
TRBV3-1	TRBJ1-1	CASSPRGLGNTEAFF
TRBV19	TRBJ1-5	CASSAAYSNQPQHF
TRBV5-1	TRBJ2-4	CASSLDLRGGNIQYF
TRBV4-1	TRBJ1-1	CASSDTGVGEAFF
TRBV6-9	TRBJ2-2	CASIQGNTGELFF
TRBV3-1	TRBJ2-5	CASSQVYGRGRTQETQYF
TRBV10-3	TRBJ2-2	CAITRGPSHTGELFF
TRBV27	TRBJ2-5	CASSLGTAQETQYF
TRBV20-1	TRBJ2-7	CSARFGTAVGEQYF
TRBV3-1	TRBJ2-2	CASSQDSGIAGELFF
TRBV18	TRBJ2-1	CASSPPLAGEDEQFF